These T cell receptor beta chains were read from a single sample in a study of regulatory T cells in long-lasting Graves disease. TCRdb processed the multiplex PCR reads anew with MiXCR; each CDR3 protein has one entry. The sample has about 290,000 distinct CDR3 sequences, 20% to 25% seen once. This material consisted of peripheral blood mononuclear cells (PBMCs), taken when the disease was refractory, from a patient treated with antithyroid drugs. The receptors originated from a female donor with Graves disease. Both conserved end residues are part of each CDR3. A D gene is named only where the DNA matches it firmly. Rows may omit the clone size; those that give it use once, few, many or a size class.

abundance | d_gene | j_gene | v_gene | CDR3aa | CDR3nt
- | - | TRBJ1-1 | TRBV29-1 | CSAAADMNTEAFF | TGCAGCGCTGCGGCGGACATGAACACTGAAGCTTTCTTT
few | TRBD2 | TRBJ2-7 | TRBV20-1 | CSVGRAGEQYF | TGCAGTGTCGGGAGGGCCGGCGAGCAGTACTTC
- | - | TRBJ1-1 | TRBV20-1 | CSARDPRTPNTEAFF | TGCAGTGCTAGAGATCCTCGGACACCGAACACTGAAGCTTTCTTT
many | - | TRBJ2-7 | TRBV5-1 | CASRGDGGYEQYF | TGCGCCAGCAGGGGCGATGGCGGCTACGAGCAGTACTTC
- | TRBD1 | TRBJ2-1 | TRBV2 | CASRENRGQGYNEQFF | TGTGCCAGCAGGGAAAACAGGGGGCAGGGCTACAATGAGCAGTTCTTC
few | - | TRBJ2-7 | TRBV30 | CAWSGGHRPSYEQYF | TGTGCCTGGAGTGGGGGACACCGACCATCCTACGAGCAGTACTTC
- | - | TRBJ2-5 | TRBV7-9 | CASSSLGISQETQYF | TGTGCCAGCAGCTCCTTAGGCATCTCTCAAGAGACCCAGTACTTC
many | - | TRBJ2-7 | TRBV29-1 | CSVGTTDRPIYEQYF | TGCAGCGTTGGAACAACGGACAGACCCATCTACGAGCAGTACTTC
few | - | TRBJ1-5 | TRBV28 | CATARGGTSNQPQHF | TGTGCCACCGCTAGGGGGGGGACCAGCAATCAGCCCCAGCATTTT
- | - | TRBJ2-7 | TRBV4-3 | CASSQGGSSYEQYF | TGCGCCAGCAGCCAAGGTGGGAGCTCCTACGAGCAGTACTTC
many | TRBD2 | TRBJ2-7 | TRBV12-3/TRBV12-4 | CASSLGAGSEQYF | TGTGCCAGCAGTTTAGGAGCGGGATCCGAGCAGTACTTC
many | TRBD2 | TRBJ2-5 | TRBV20-1 | CSALNWAGEQETQYF | TGCAGTGCCCTGAACTGGGCGGGAGAGCAAGAGACCCAGTACTTC
few | - | TRBJ2-7 | TRBV20-1 | CSAAPGTSYEQYF | TGCAGTGCTGCTCCCGGGACATCCTACGAGCAGTACTTC
few | TRBD1 | TRBJ1-1 | TRBV12-5 | CASGTGQGENTEAFF | TGTGCTAGTGGTACCGGACAGGGTGAGAACACTGAAGCTTTCTTT
- | - | TRBJ2-7 | TRBV3-1 | CASSQTPQASSYEQYF | TGTGCCAGCAGCCAAACCCCGCAGGCGAGCTCCTACGAGCAGTACTTC
many | - | TRBJ1-6 | TRBV7-2 | CASSKGGGGSPLHF | TGTGCCAGCAGCAAGGGAGGGGGAGGATCACCCCTCCACTTT
few | - | TRBJ2-5 | TRBV20-1 | CSHDRGLAQETQYF | TGCAGTCATGACCGGGGGCTTGCTCAAGAGACCCAGTACTTC
- | TRBD1 | TRBJ1-5 | TRBV6-1 | CASRRMTGPNQPQHF | TGTGCCAGCAGACGAATGACAGGGCCTAATCAGCCCCAGCATTTT
many | - | TRBJ2-7 | TRBV6-1 | CASTPKTSRYEQYF | TGTGCCAGCACCCCAAAGACCTCCCGCTACGAGCAGTACTTC
- | - | TRBJ2-7 | TRBV5-6 | CASSQLVGEQYF | TGTGCCAGCAGCCAGCTCGTGGGGGAGCAGTACTTC
many | - | TRBJ2-5 | TRBV12-3/TRBV12-4 | CASSFHGGETQYF | TGTGCCAGCAGTTTCCATGGGGGAGAGACCCAGTACTTC
- | - | TRBJ2-1 | TRBV29-1 | CSVEAVYNEQFF | TGCAGCGTTGAGGCGGTCTACAATGAGCAGTTCTTC
few | - | TRBJ2-7 | TRBV18 | CASSPVQAHEQYF | TGTGCCAGCTCACCGGTCCAGGCCCACGAGCAGTACTTC
- | TRBD1 | TRBJ2-3 | TRBV12-3/TRBV12-4 | CASSWRTGGADTQYF | TGTGCCAGCAGTTGGCGGACAGGGGGCGCAGATACGCAGTATTTT
many | - | TRBJ1-4 | TRBV6-2/TRBV6-3 | CASSYSGINEKLFF | TGTGCCAGCAGTTATTCCGGGATAAATGAAAAACTGTTTTTT
few | - | TRBJ2-7 | TRBV7-8 | CASSLERGPYEQYF | TGTGCCAGCAGCTTAGAACGAGGACCCTACGAGCAGTACTTC
few | TRBD1 | TRBJ1-2 | TRBV7-9 | CASSLSTGALAWGYTF | TGTGCCAGCAGCTTATCGACAGGGGCCTTGGCATGGGGCTACACCTTC
many | - | TRBJ1-6 | TRBV30 | CAWKEGVNSPLHF | TGTGCCTGGAAGGAGGGGGTCAATTCACCCCTCCACTTT
- | TRBD2 | TRBJ2-2 | TRBV9 | CASSGRETGELFF | TGTGCCAGCAGCGGGCGGGAGACCGGGGAGCTGTTTTTT
- | TRBD1 | TRBJ2-7 | TRBV4-2 | CASSQDGGTGLEQYF | TGTGCCAGCAGCCAAGATGGCGGGACAGGGCTCGAGCAGTACTTC
few | - | TRBJ2-1 | TRBV2 | CASSPYRDQQFF | TGTGCCAGCAGCCCTTACAGGGACCAGCAGTTCTTC
few | - | TRBJ2-7 | TRBV9 | CASSPEGGSYEQYF | TGTGCCAGCAGTCCAGAGGGGGGGAGCTACGAGCAGTACTTC
many | TRBD1 | TRBJ1-4 | TRBV7-9 | CASSSWGQGIEKLFF | TGTGCCAGCAGCTCATGGGGACAGGGAATTGAAAAACTGTTTTTT
- | - | TRBJ1-6 | TRBV27 | CASSLLLDNSPLHF | TGTGCCAGCAGTTTATTGCTAGATAATTCACCCCTCCACTTT
many | - | TRBJ1-2 | TRBV29-1 | CSVDPPPGRDYGYTF | TGCAGCGTAGATCCTCCTCCGGGACGGGACTATGGCTACACCTTC
many | - | TRBJ2-7 | TRBV6-1 | CASREGAGQNYEQYF | TGTGCCAGCAGAGAGGGAGCGGGACAAAACTACGAGCAGTACTTC
- | TRBD1 | TRBJ2-7 | TRBV2 | CASSEEYRGPEVEQYF | TGTGCCAGCAGTGAAGAGTACAGGGGCCCAGAAGTAGAGCAGTACTTC
- | - | TRBJ2-2 | TRBV7-2 | CASSFRDPPPGLFF | TGTGCCAGCAGCTTCCGGGACCCACCGCCTGGGCTGTTTTTT
- | - | TRBJ2-1 | TRBV7-9 | CASSLAVGLFDEQFF | TGTGCCAGCAGCTTAGCGGTCGGACTCTTCGATGAGCAGTTCTTC
many | - | TRBJ2-2 | TRBV20-1 | CSASRGGTGELFF | TGCAGTGCTAGTAGGGGGGGCACCGGGGAGCTGTTTTTT
- | - | TRBJ2-1 | TRBV12-3/TRBV12-4 | CASSLAGRNNEQFF | TGTGCCAGCAGTTTAGCGGGACGGAACAATGAGCAGTTCTTC
many | - | TRBJ2-5 | TRBV7-6 | CASSLEEYGETQYF | TGTGCCAGCAGCTTAGAGGAGTATGGGGAGACCCAGTACTTC
many | - | TRBJ1-4 | TRBV20-1 | CSARELGESNEKLFF | TGCAGTGCTAGGGAACTGGGGGAGTCTAATGAAAAACTGTTTTTT
- | TRBD2 | TRBJ2-3 | TRBV20-1 | CSASPSGRVDTQYF | TGCAGTGCTTCGCCTAGCGGGAGGGTGGATACGCAGTATTTT